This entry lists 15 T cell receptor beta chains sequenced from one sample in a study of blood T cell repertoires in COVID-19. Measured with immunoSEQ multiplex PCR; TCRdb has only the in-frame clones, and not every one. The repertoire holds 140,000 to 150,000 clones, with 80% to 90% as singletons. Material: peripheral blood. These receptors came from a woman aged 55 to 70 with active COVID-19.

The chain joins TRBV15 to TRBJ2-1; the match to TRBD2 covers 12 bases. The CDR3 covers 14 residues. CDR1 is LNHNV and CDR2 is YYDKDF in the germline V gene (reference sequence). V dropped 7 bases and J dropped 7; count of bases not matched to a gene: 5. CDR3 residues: CATTPSGRANEQFF. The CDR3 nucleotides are TGTGCCACCACCCCTAGCGGGAGGGCTAATGAGCAGTTCTTC.

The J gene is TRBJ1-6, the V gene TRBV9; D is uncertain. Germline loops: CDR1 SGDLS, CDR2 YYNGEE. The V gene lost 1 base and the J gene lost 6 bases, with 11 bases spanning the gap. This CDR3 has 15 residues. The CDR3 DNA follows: TGTGCCAGCAGCGTATCCAGGCTTCCTAATTCACCCCTCCACTTT. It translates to CASSVSRLPNSPLHF.

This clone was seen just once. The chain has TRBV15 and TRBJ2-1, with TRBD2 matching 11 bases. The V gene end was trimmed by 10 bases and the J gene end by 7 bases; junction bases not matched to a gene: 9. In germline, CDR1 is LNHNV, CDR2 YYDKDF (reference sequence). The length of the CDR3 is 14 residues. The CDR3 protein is CASRLAGTRNEQFF. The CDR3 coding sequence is TGTGCCAGCCGACTAGCGGGAACACGTAATGAGCAGTTCTTC.

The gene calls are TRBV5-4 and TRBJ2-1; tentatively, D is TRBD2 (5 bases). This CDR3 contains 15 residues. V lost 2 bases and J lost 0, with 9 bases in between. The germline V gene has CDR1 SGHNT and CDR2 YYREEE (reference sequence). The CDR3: CASSFEGSSYNEQFF. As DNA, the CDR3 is TGTGCCAGCAGCTTTGAAGGGAGCTCCTACAATGAGCAGTTCTTC. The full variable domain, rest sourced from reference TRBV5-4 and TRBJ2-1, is ETGVTQSPTHLIKTRGQQVTLRCSSQSGHNTVSWYQQALGQGPQFIFQYYREEENGRGNFPPRFSGLQFPNYSSELNVNALELDDSALYLCASSFEGSSYNEQFFGPGTRLTVL.

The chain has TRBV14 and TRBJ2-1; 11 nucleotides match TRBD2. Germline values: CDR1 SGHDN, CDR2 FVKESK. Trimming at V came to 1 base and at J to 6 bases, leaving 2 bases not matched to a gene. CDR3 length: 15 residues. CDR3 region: CASSQALAGVNEQFF. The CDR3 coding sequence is TGTGCCAGCAGCCAAGCACTAGCGGGAGTCAATGAGCAGTTCTTC.

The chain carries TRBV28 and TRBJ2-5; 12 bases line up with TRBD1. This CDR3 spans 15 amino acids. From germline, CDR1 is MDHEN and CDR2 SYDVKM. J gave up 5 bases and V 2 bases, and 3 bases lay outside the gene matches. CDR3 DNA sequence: TGTGCCAGCAGTTTAGGGACAGGGGGCTGGGAGACCCAGTACTTC. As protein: CASSLGTGGWETQYF.

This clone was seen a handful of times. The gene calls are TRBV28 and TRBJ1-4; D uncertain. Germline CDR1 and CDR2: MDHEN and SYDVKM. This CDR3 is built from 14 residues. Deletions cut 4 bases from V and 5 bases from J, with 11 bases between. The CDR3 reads CASSSPGGNEKLFF. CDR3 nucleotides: TGTGCCAGCAGTTCACCCGGAGGAAATGAAAAACTGTTTTTT.

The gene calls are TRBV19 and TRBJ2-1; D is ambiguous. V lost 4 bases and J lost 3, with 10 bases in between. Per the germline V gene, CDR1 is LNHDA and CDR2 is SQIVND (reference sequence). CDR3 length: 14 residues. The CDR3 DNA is TGTGCCAGTAGTACCGGGTGGCACTACAATGAGCAGTTCTTC. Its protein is CASSTGWHYNEQFF.

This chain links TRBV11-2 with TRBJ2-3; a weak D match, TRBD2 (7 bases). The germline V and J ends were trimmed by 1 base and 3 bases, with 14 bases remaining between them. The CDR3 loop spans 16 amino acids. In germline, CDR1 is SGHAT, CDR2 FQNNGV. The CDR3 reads CASSLVGGGSTDTQYF. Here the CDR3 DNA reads TGTGCCAGCAGCTTAGTCGGGGGCGGGAGTACAGATACGCAGTATTTT.

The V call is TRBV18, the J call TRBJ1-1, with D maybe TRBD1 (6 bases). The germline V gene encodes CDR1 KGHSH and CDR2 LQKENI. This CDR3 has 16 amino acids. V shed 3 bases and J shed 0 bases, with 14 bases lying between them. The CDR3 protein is CASSPGALGVNTEAFF. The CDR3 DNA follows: TGTGCCAGCTCACCGGGGGCCCTGGGGGTGAACACTGAAGCTTTCTTT.

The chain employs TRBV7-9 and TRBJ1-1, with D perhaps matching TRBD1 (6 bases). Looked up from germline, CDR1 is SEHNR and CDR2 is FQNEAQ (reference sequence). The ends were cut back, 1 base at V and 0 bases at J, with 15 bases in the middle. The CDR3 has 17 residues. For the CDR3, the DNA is TGTGCCAGCAGCTTAGTAAGTTTAGGACAGCTGAACACTGAAGCTTTCTTT. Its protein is CASSLVSLGQLNTEAFF.

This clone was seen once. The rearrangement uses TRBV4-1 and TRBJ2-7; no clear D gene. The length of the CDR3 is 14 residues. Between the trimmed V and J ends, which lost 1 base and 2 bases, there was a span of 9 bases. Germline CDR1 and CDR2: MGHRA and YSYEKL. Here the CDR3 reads CASSQAVFTYEQYF. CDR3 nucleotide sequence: TGCGCCAGCAGCCAAGCGGTCTTTACCTACGAGCAGTACTTC.

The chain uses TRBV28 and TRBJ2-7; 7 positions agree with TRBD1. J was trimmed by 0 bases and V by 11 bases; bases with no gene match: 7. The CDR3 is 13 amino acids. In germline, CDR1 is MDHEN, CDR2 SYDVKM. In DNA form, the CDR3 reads TGTGCCGCGAGGAGACAGGGCTCCTACGAGCAGTACTTC. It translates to CAARRQGSYEQYF. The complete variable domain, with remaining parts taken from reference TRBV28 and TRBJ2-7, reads DVKVTQSSRYLVKRTGEKVFLECVQDMDHENMFWYRQDPGLGLRLIYFSYDVKMKEKGDIPEGYSVSREKKERFSLILESASTNQTSMYLCAARRQGSYEQYFGPGTRLTVT.

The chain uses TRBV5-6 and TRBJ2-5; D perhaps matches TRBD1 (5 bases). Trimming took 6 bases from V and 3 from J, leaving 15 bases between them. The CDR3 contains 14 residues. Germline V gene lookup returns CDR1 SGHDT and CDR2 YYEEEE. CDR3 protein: CASMPGQAEETQYF. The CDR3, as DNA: TGTGCCAGCATGCCAGGGCAGGCAGAAGAGACCCAGTACTTC.

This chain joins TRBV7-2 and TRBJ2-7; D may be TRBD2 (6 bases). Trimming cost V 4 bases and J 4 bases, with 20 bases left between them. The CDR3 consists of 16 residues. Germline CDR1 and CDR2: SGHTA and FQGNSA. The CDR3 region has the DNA TGTGCCAGCAGCTCCCCCGGGAGCTCCCCTATATACGAGCAGTACTTC. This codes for CASSSPGSSPIYEQYF.